This T cell receptor (beta chain) originates from a study of blood T cell dynamics during melanoma immunotherapy. The overall study: First-line therapy was either pembrolizumab or nivolumab with ipilimumab for metastatic melanoma.

The assay was immunoSEQ multiplex PCR, and TCRdb's table has in-frame clones only and misses some. Altogether some 16,000 clones are present, 85% to 90% being singletons, with the ten largest covering about 5%. Time point specified: pre-treatment baseline. Apart from a couple of fast progressors, RECIST 1.1 response was judged 12 weeks post-infusion. Study-wide points: At W3, later disease-control patients showed bifurcated PBMC repertoire changes, unlike progressors.

This clone was detected once. Antigen unknown. The input for sequencing was blood, taken from a patient treated with checkpoint blockade. This clonotype originated in a human donor with melanoma.

The CDR3 bases are TGTGCCAGCAGCTTAACGAAGGGGGCGACGACCTCTAGGGCTTTCTTT. Residues: CASSLTKGATTSRAFF. The V call is TRBV7-6, the J call TRBJ1-1; TRBD1 matches at 7 bases. The CDR3 has 16 residues. In germline, CDR1 is SGHVS, CDR2 FNYEAQ. V was clipped by 2 bases and J by 11 bases; unmatched bases: 17.